Listed here are 22 T cell receptor beta chains from one sample, sequenced in a study of cytomegalovirus exposure and HLA in healthy donors. Both 60 Vbeta primers and 13 Jbeta primers went into the PCR. The assay was immunoSEQ multiplex PCR, and TCRdb's table has in-frame clones only and misses some. In the table there are fewer than 200,000 clones, more than 80% of which are singletons. Sequencing was performed on PBMCs. The receptors were gathered from a boy between 10 and 17 years old in good health and CMV-seronegative.

The chain is built from TRBV18 and TRBJ1-1; 8 bases align to TRBD1. CDR3 length: 14 residues. Trimming removed 6 bases from V and 5 bases from J; junction bases left unmatched: 8. Germline V gene data show CDR1 as KGHSH and CDR2 as LQKENI. The CDR3 DNA is TGTGCCAGCTCTCCTACAGGGGGTGCGACTGAAGCTTTCTTT. It encodes CASSPTGGATEAFF.

This sequence joins TRBV5-6 and TRBJ2-3; 9 positions match TRBD1. The CDR3 has 16 amino acids. The V segment lost 4 bases and the J segment 3 bases; nucleotides outside the gene matches: 9. CDR1 is SGHDT and CDR2 is YYEEEE in the germline V gene. DNA of the CDR3: TGTGCCAGCAGCGATGACAGGGGGTTCGGGACAGATACGCAGTATTTT. Translating gives CASSDDRGFGTDTQYF.

CDR3 DNA sequence: TGCGCCAGCAGTACCGGACTAGCCGAGGGTCAAGAGACCCAGTACTTC. Protein sequence: CASSTGLAEGQETQYF. The V gene is TRBV10-1, the J gene TRBJ2-5; 8 bases line up with TRBD2. The CDR3 spans 16 residues. V was pared by 5 bases and J by 2 bases, with 10 bases of the junction left unmatched. The germline gives CDR1 WNHNN, CDR2 SYGVQD (reference sequence).

CDR3 in DNA: TGTGCCAGCAGCCGCTCGCGGGGTCCAGGGTTGGTCGAGCAGTACTTC. Residues: CASSRSRGPGLVEQYF. The chain joins TRBV7-9 to TRBJ2-7; D might be TRBD2 (6 bases). CDR1 SEHNR and CDR2 FQNEAQ come from the germline V gene (reference sequence). The CDR3 extends over 16 amino acids. V gave up 5 bases and J gave up 6 bases, with 23 bases separating them.

V usage is TRBV19 and J usage is TRBJ1-1; 9 bases agree with TRBD1. From germline, CDR1 is LNHDA and CDR2 SQIVND (reference sequence). The CDR3 totals 14 residues. The trim removed 3 bases at V and 1 base at J, leaving 0 bases unmatched. CDR3 sequence: CASSMGQGNTEAFF. CDR3 bases: TGTGCCAGTAGTATGGGACAGGGGAACACTGAAGCTTTCTTT.

The chain employs TRBV19 and TRBJ2-5; D is unresolved. Trimming left V 3 bases short and J 5 bases short, with 10 bases between. The CDR3 is 13 residues long. Germline V gives CDR1 LNHDA, CDR2 SQIVND (reference sequence). The CDR3 coding sequence is TGTGCCAGTAGTATGATTTTCGAGGAGACCCAGTACTTC. Translation gives CASSMIFEETQYF.

CDR3 coding DNA: TGCGCCAGCAGCTTGGGGGGGGAGGTTCCTGAAGCTTTCTTT. It is translated as CASSLGGEVPEAFF. This chain links TRBV5-1 with TRBJ1-1, with a possible D match to TRBD1 (5 bases). The CDR3 contains 14 residues. The germline CDR1 and CDR2 sequences are SGHRS and YFSETQ. V dropped 0 bases and J dropped 6 bases, with 12 bases sitting between them.

CDR3 loop: CASSLGFREEKLFF. In DNA form, the CDR3 reads TGTGCCAGCAGCTTGGGGTTTCGGGAAGAAAAACTGTTTTTT. This chain joins TRBV5-5 and TRBJ1-4; no definite D call. This CDR3 comprises 14 residues. CDR1 is SGHKS and CDR2 is YYEKEE in the germline V gene (reference sequence). The ends were cut back, 0 bases at V and 8 bases at J, with 11 bases in the middle.

This clone appeared a single time. The CDR3 here is CASSKNPGVSTEAFF. CDR3 sequence (DNA): TGTGCCAGCAGTAAGAATCCAGGGGTGAGCACTGAAGCTTTCTTT. The chain joins TRBV5-4 to TRBJ1-1; D may be TRBD1 (6 bases). Germline CDR1 SGHNT, CDR2 YYREEE (reference sequence). The CDR3 sequence is 15 residues long. The V end lost 5 bases, the J end lost 4 bases, and 18 bases lay between the germline ends.

The chain links TRBV6-5 to TRBJ2-7; tentative D call: TRBD1 (5 bases). Trimming left V 0 bases short and J 4 bases short, with 13 bases between. Germline V gene lookup returns CDR1 MNHEY and CDR2 SVGAGI. The length of the CDR3 is 15 residues. As DNA, the CDR3 is TGTGCCAGCAGTTACTCGGGGTGGGGCTCTTACGAGCAGTACTTC. It specifies CASSYSGWGSYEQYF.

The chain is built from TRBV10-1 and TRBJ2-3; D might be TRBD2 (5 bases). The CDR3 is 13 amino acids. V lost 11 bases to trimming and J lost 2 bases, with 14 bases between them. CDR1 is WNHNN, CDR2 SYGVQD, per germline (reference sequence). In DNA, the CDR3 is TGCGCCGGCGGGCCCCTCAACACAGATACGCAGTATTTT. It encodes CAGGPLNTDTQYF.

This clone was seen only a few times. The rearrangement links TRBV6-1 to TRBJ1-3; 7 bases map to TRBD1. This CDR3 is 17 amino acids long. Per the germline V gene, CDR1 is MNHNS and CDR2 is SASEGT. With 3 bases clipped from V and 0 bases from J, the junction kept 8 bases outside the gene matches. The CDR3 region is CASSDRDSYSSGNTIYF. The CDR3 DNA reads TGTGCCAGCAGTGATCGGGACAGTTACAGCTCTGGAAACACCATATATTTT.

CDR3 nucleotide sequence: TGTGCCAGCAGTGACACTAGCGGCTACGAGCAGTACTTC. Residues: CASSDTSGYEQYF. The V and J genes are TRBV6-1 and TRBJ2-7; the match to TRBD2 covers 8 bases. With V trimmed by 3 bases and J by 3 bases, 1 base remained unmatched. This CDR3 is built from 13 residues. Germline V lookup: CDR1 MNHNS, CDR2 SASEGT.

The genes are TRBV30 and TRBJ2-7; tentatively, D is TRBD1 (6 bases). The CDR3 totals 18 residues. CDR1 and CDR2 from the germline V gene are GTSNPN and SVGIG (reference sequence). V was clipped by 5 bases and J by 0 bases, with 26 bases between them. The CDR3 region is CAWLDRQGPLSSSYEQYF. The CDR3, as DNA: TGTGCCTGGTTAGACAGGCAGGGTCCCTTAAGTAGCTCCTACGAGCAGTACTTC.

The chain couples TRBV6-5 to TRBJ1-4; D is unresolved. The V gene lost 0 bases and the J gene lost 8 bases, with 16 bases spanning the gap. Germline V lookup: CDR1 MNHEY, CDR2 SVGAGI. This CDR3 has 16 residues. CDR3 protein: CASSYSLARRKEKLFF. CDR3 nucleotide sequence: TGTGCCAGCAGTTACTCTCTAGCCAGACGAAAGGAAAAACTGTTTTTT.

The V gene is TRBV9, the J gene TRBJ2-3; TRBD1 is a possible D gene (5 bases). Germline-derived CDR1 and CDR2 are SGDLS and YYNGEE. Trimming cost V 4 bases and J 0 bases, with 9 bases left between them. The CDR3 is 14 amino acids. The CDR3 is CASSWTPSTDTQYF. The CDR3 bases are TGTGCCAGCAGCTGGACACCAAGCACAGATACGCAGTATTTT.

V and J are TRBV18 and TRBJ1-2; D is undetermined. The CDR3 is 14 amino acids. The V and J ends lost 5 bases and 8 bases respectively, with 18 bases between them. In germline, CDR1 is KGHSH, CDR2 LQKENI. Here the CDR3 DNA reads TGTGCCAGCTCATCAGAATCTGGAACGGGGGGCTACACCTTC. Protein product: CASSSESGTGGYTF.

This clone was detected only a few times. This chain joins TRBV10-3 and TRBJ2-7; TRBD1 agrees at 9 bases. J gave up 0 bases and V 10 bases, and 7 bases lay outside the gene matches. The V gene's germline CDR1 is ENHRY and CDR2 SYGVKD. The CDR3 has 14 residues. The CDR3 coding sequence is TGTGCCACCGATGGGACAGGGACCTCCTACGAGCAGTACTTC. Translating it yields CATDGTGTSYEQYF.

The rearrangement links TRBV11-2 to TRBJ2-2; 7 nucleotides line up with TRBD1. The J segment lost 1 base and the V segment lost 4 bases, leaving 9 bases of the junction unmatched. Germline values: CDR1 SGHAT, CDR2 FQNNGV. This CDR3 is 17 amino acids long. The CDR3 nucleotides read TGTGCCAGCAGCTGGCTGGGCGGACAGGAGAACACCGGGGAGCTGTTTTTT. It yields the protein CASSWLGGQENTGELFF.

This chain links TRBV4-2 with TRBJ1-2, with D possibly TRBD1 on 5 matching bases. CDR1 is LGHNA and CDR2 is YNFKEQ in the germline V gene. There are 14 residues in the CDR3. V lost 4 bases and J 4 bases, leaving 13 bases between the germline ends. The CDR3 is CASSRTGTAYGYTF. Written as DNA, the CDR3 is TGTGCCAGCAGCCGTACCGGGACTGCCTATGGCTACACCTTC.

The chain joins TRBV27 to TRBJ1-2, with 8 bases fitting TRBD1. Germline CDR1 and CDR2: MNHEY and SMNVEV (reference sequence). V was pared by 11 bases and J by 4 bases, with 12 bases of the junction left unmatched. CDR3 length: 14 residues. The CDR3, as DNA: TGTGCCGCTACGACAGGGGTCCGGGGCTATGGCTACACCTTC. It encodes CAATTGVRGYGYTF.

This sequence joins TRBV7-9 and TRBJ1-2; D is unclear. This CDR3 region has 14 residues. The ends were cut back, 2 bases at V and 4 bases at J, with 11 bases in the middle. Germline CDR1 and CDR2: SEHNR and FQNEAQ (reference sequence). Here the CDR3 DNA reads TGTGCCAGCAGCTTACCGGGAGTTAGCTATGGCTACACCTTC. It codes for CASSLPGVSYGYTF.